This is a list of T cell receptor beta chains from one sample in a study of shared clonotypes between healthy human individuals. Method: immunoSEQ multiplex PCR; TCRdb's copy keeps in-frame clones and lacks some. In the table there are more than 2 million clones, 85% to 95% of which are singletons. The sequenced sample was naive CD4+ T cells sorted from blood. These receptors were collected from a man aged 18 to 29 in good health. The CDR3 runs from the conserved cysteine through the conserved F or W. D genes are given only for firm matches. Only part of the rows carry a size: once, few, many, or a class if the clone is expanded.

v_gene	j_gene	abundance	d_gene	CDR3aa	CDR3nt
TRBV7-2	TRBJ2-7	.	TRBD2	CASRRWGRGSYEQYF	TGTGCCAGCAGGCGATGGGGGAGGGGCTCCTACGAGCAGTACTTC
TRBV6-1	TRBJ1-2	.	.	CAIRSQPPLRDGYTF	TGTGCCATACGTTCGCAGCCTCCCCTCCGGGATGGCTACACCTTC
TRBV9	TRBJ1-4	.	TRBD1	CASSIGQGEKLFF	TGTGCCAGCAGCATTGGACAGGGTGAAAAACTGTTTTTT
TRBV11-2	TRBJ2-1	.	.	CASSSGIWTDNEQFF	TGTGCCAGCAGCTCCGGGATTTGGACGGACAATGAGCAGTTCTTC
TRBV6-5	TRBJ2-2	.	.	CASSYLGELFF	TGTGCCAGCAGTTACCTCGGGGAGCTGTTTTTT
TRBV4-2	TRBJ1-4	.	.	CASSQDAGAYNEKLFF	TGTGCCAGCAGCCAAGATGCAGGGGCGTATAATGAAAAACTGTTTTTT
TRBV5-1	TRBJ1-1	.	.	CASCLTSNMNTEAFF	TGCGCCAGCTGTCTGACGTCGAATATGAACACTGAAGCTTTCTTT
TRBV2	TRBJ2-7	.	TRBD2	CASGGDRSPLAGESGQYF	TGTGCCAGCGGGGGGGACAGGTCCCCACTAGCGGGAGAGTCCGGGCAGTACTTC
TRBV6-1	TRBJ1-5	.	.	CASSGYKGFKSNQPQHF	TGTGCCAGCAGTGGATACAAGGGATTCAAGAGCAATCAGCCCCAGCATTTT
TRBV10-3	TRBJ2-2	.	.	CAINQNSFSTGELFF	TGTGCCATCAACCAAAACAGCTTTAGTACCGGGGAGCTGTTTTTT
TRBV6-6	TRBJ2-7	.	.	CASSYNGYEQYF	TGTGCCAGCAGTTACAACGGCTACGAGCAGTACTTC
TRBV6-1	TRBJ2-1	.	.	CASSGGQSLSWNEQFF	TGTGCCAGCAGTGGAGGACAGAGCCTTAGCTGGAATGAGCAGTTCTTC
TRBV30	TRBJ2-3	.	.	CAWSPPEDTQYF	TGTGCCTGGAGTCCCCCCGAAGATACGCAGTATTTT
TRBV2	TRBJ2-5	.	TRBD2	CASSVTSGGYQETQYF	TGTGCCAGCAGTGTGACTAGCGGGGGATACCAAGAGACCCAGTACTTC
TRBV30	TRBJ2-7	once	.	CAWSMGSKEQYF	TGTGCCTGGAGCATGGGTAGTAAAGAGCAGTACTTC
TRBV30	TRBJ1-5	.	TRBD1	CAWSPRGRSQPQHF	TGTGCCTGGAGTCCCAGGGGGAGAAGTCAGCCCCAGCATTTT
TRBV5-1	TRBJ2-3	.	.	CASSLEYTDTQYF	TGCGCCAGCAGCTTGGAATACACAGATACGCAGTATTTT
TRBV5-1	TRBJ2-2	.	TRBD2	CASSEGTSGHTGELFF	TGCGCCAGCAGCGAAGGGACTAGCGGGCACACCGGGGAGCTGTTTTTT
TRBV2	TRBJ1-1	once	.	CASRRVNTEAFF	TGTGCCAGCAGGCGTGTGAACACTGAAGCTTTCTTT
TRBV6-1	TRBJ2-5	.	.	CASSRTKETQYF	TGTGCCAGCAGTCGGACAAAAGAGACCCAGTACTTC
TRBV7-8	TRBJ1-5	.	TRBD1	CASAGTAVKNQPQHF	TGTGCCAGCGCTGGGACAGCGGTTAAAAATCAGCCCCAGCATTTT
TRBV2	TRBJ1-5	.	TRBD1	CASSVDRGREEPQHF	TGTGCCAGCAGTGTCGACAGGGGGCGGGAGGAGCCCCAGCATTTT
TRBV30	TRBJ2-6	.	.	CAFRSSGANVLTF	TGTGCCTTTCGTAGCTCTGGGGCCAACGTCCTGACTTTC
TRBV9	TRBJ2-7	.	.	CASSEGVDVGVYEQYF	TGTGCCAGCAGCGAAGGGGTTGACGTTGGAGTCTACGAGCAGTACTTC
TRBV10-2	TRBJ1-2	.	TRBD1	CASSETGGGGYTF	TGCGCCAGCAGTGAGACAGGGGGCGGCGGCTACACCTTC
TRBV7-9	TRBJ2-3	.	TRBD2	CASSWEGLADTQYF	TGTGCCAGCAGCTGGGAGGGGTTGGCAGATACGCAGTATTTT
TRBV5-5	TRBJ2-3	.	TRBD2	CASSLAGAGDGAADTQYF	TGTGCCAGCAGCTTGGCGGGTGCGGGAGACGGAGCAGCAGATACGCAGTATTTT
TRBV7-9	TRBJ2-5	.	.	CASSLALDFQETQYF	TGTGCCAGCAGCTTAGCACTGGACTTCCAAGAGACCCAGTACTTC
TRBV20-1	TRBJ2-3	.	.	CSGEQGDTQYF	TGCAGTGGGGAGCAGGGAGATACGCAGTATTTT
TRBV19	TRBJ1-3	once	TRBD1	CASSSRTGKSSGNTIYF	TGTGCCAGTAGTTCGAGGACAGGGAAGAGCTCTGGAAACACCATATATTTT
TRBV28	TRBJ2-5	.	.	CASMSGGRETQYF	TGTGCCAGTATGTCGGGGGGCCGGGAGACCCAGTACTTC
TRBV11-2	TRBJ2-1	.	.	CASSTNDAGVYEQFF	TGTGCCAGCAGCACCAACGACGCAGGGGTGTATGAGCAGTTCTTC
TRBV29-1	TRBJ1-6	.	.	CSVRGGNNSPLHF	TGCAGCGTTCGAGGGGGGAATAATTCACCCCTCCACTTT
TRBV7-7	TRBJ2-3	.	.	CASSQTINTDTQYF	TGTGCTAGCAGCCAGACTATCAACACAGATACGCAGTATTTT
TRBV27	TRBJ2-7	.	.	CASSFGAGINEQYF	TGTGCCAGCAGTTTCGGGGCAGGGATCAACGAGCAGTACTTC
TRBV19	TRBJ2-3	once	.	CASSRDFGYTDTQYF	TGTGCCAGCTCCCGGGACTTCGGGTACACAGATACGCAGTATTTT
TRBV7-6	TRBJ2-7	once	TRBD1	CASSFDPQGAQSSYEQYF	TGTGCCAGCAGCTTTGACCCACAGGGGGCACAGAGCTCCTACGAGCAGTACTTC
TRBV6-5	TRBJ1-1	.	TRBD1	CASSRQGAATEAFF	TGTGCCAGCAGTAGACAGGGGGCGGCCACTGAAGCTTTCTTT
TRBV6-6	TRBJ2-7	.	.	CASTDTGTRSSVQYF	TGTGCCAGCACCGACACCGGGACAAGGTCTTCGGTGCAGTACTTC
TRBV15	TRBJ2-3	.	.	CATSRVLRGTQYF	TGTGCCACCAGCAGAGTTCTTCGGGGTACGCAGTATTTT
TRBV5-1	TRBJ2-7	many	.	CASRWDTLLSYEQYF	TGCGCCAGCCGATGGGACACTCTCCTCTCCTACGAGCAGTACTTC
TRBV28	TRBJ1-1	.	TRBD1	CASSLAWGQGGTEAFF	TGTGCCAGCAGTCTTGCTTGGGGACAGGGGGGCACTGAAGCTTTCTTT
TRBV6-1	TRBJ2-7	.	.	CASSVTGTHYEQYF	TGTGCCAGCAGTGTGACCGGGACACACTACGAGCAGTACTTC
TRBV5-1	TRBJ2-2	.	.	CASSPKTVTGELFF	TGCGCCAGCAGCCCAAAGACAGTCACCGGGGAGCTGTTTTTT
TRBV25-1	TRBJ2-5	.	TRBD2	CASTRAGVGEETQYF	TGTGCCAGCACCCGAGCGGGAGTAGGGGAAGAGACCCAGTACTTC
TRBV7-9	TRBJ2-2	.	.	CASSQWGASGELFF	TGTGCCAGCAGTCAATGGGGGGCTTCCGGGGAGCTGTTTTTT
TRBV6-6	TRBJ2-2	once	.	CASRESGGLNTGELFF	TGTGCCAGCAGAGAGTCGGGGGGCTTAAACACCGGGGAGCTGTTTTTT
TRBV7-2	TRBJ1-6	.	.	CASSQQRGVRNSPLHF	TGTGCCAGCAGCCAACAACGGGGGGTTCGTAATTCACCCCTCCACTTT
TRBV19	TRBJ1-5	few	TRBD1	CASRTGEGLARPQHF	TGTGCCAGTCGCACAGGGGAGGGCTTGGCGCGGCCCCAGCATTTT